A single sample gave rise to the 29 T cell receptor beta chains below, sequenced in a study of blood T cell repertoires in COVID-19. Here immunoSEQ multiplex PCR was the method, and the copy in TCRdb shows in-frame clones only, minus some. Of about 74,000 clones listed, about 90% are singletons. Sequenced material: peripheral blood. These receptors were obtained from a woman aged 80 or over with active or convalescent COVID-19.

The chain combines TRBV6-5 with TRBJ1-2; D gene uncertain. Trimming stripped 2 bases from V and 4 bases from J, with 8 bases between. This CDR3 is built from 13 residues. From germline, CDR1 is MNHEY and CDR2 SVGAGI. The CDR3 nucleotides are TGTGCCAGCAGTTACCCCGGGAGCTATGGCTACACCTTC. Amino acids: CASSYPGSYGYTF.

The genes are TRBV7-2 and TRBJ1-2, with TRBD1 as a possible D gene (5 bases). Germline V gene data show CDR1 as SGHTA and CDR2 as FQGNSA. There are 14 residues in the CDR3. Trimming pared 3 bases from V and 2 bases from J, leaving 10 bases between. In nucleotides, the CDR3 is TGTGCCAGCAGCTTGGGGGGACTAAACTATGGCTACACCTTC. Encoded protein: CASSLGGLNYGYTF.

The rearrangement links TRBV6-2 or TRBV6-3 to TRBJ2-5, with 7 bases aligning to TRBD2. This CDR3 comprises 18 residues. V shed 6 bases and J 2 bases; nucleotides not matched to a gene: 18. Germline CDR1 MNHEY, CDR2 SVGEGT. The CDR3 coding sequence is TGTGCCAGCAGCCCTAACTTTGGGAGGGCCCTAGTACAAGAGACCCAGTACTTC. This sequence encodes CASSPNFGRALVQETQYF.

This sequence joins TRBV2 and TRBJ2-1; 12 positions agree with TRBD2. Germline lookup yields CDR1 SNHLY and CDR2 FYNNEI. The V and J ends lost 7 bases and 7 bases, in that order; junction bases with no gene match: 11. CDR3 length: 16 amino acids. The CDR3 bases are TGTGCCAGCACAAGGCTAGCGGGGGGGGCGAGGAATGAGCAGTTCTTC. Translation: CASTRLAGGARNEQFF. Based on the CDR3 plus reference TRBV2 and TRBJ2-1, the full variable domain is EPEVTQTPSHQVTQMGQEVILRCVPISNHLYFYWYRQILGQKVEFLVSFYNNEISEKSEIFDDQFSVERPDGSNFTLKIRSTKLEDSAMYFCASTRLAGGARNEQFFGPGTRLTVL.

V gene TRBV28 combines with J gene TRBJ1-2; D possibly corresponds to TRBD1 (5 bases). Germline lookup yields CDR1 MDHEN and CDR2 SYDVKM. Trimming cost V 8 bases and J 4 bases, with 14 bases left between them. This CDR3 spans 13 amino acids. As DNA, the CDR3 is TGTGCCAGCCGACAGCAGGCTACCTATGGCTACACCTTC. Translated: CASRQQATYGYTF.

The genes are TRBV5-1 and TRBJ2-3; perhaps TRBD2 as D (5 bases). The germline V gene encodes CDR1 SGHRS and CDR2 YFSETQ. V was cut by 5 bases and J by 3 bases, with 10 bases left in between. The length of the CDR3 is 13 residues. CDR3 residues: CASSAGATDTQYF. The CDR3 DNA reads as TGCGCCAGCAGTGCGGGCGCTACAGATACGCAGTATTTT. The full variable domain, with the rest looked up from reference TRBV5-1 and TRBJ2-3, is KAGVTQTPRYLIKTRGQQVTLSCSPISGHRSVSWYQQTPGQGLQFLFEYFSETQRNKGNFPGRFSGRQFSNSRSEMNVSTLELGDSALYLCASSAGATDTQYFGPGTRLTVL.

V usage is TRBV7-2 and J usage is TRBJ1-2; D gene ambiguous. Germline V CDR1 and CDR2: SGHTA, FQGNSA. Trimming took 0 bases from V and 4 from J, leaving 9 bases between them. The CDR3 spans 14 residues. CDR3 sequence (DNA): TGTGCCAGCAGCTTAGCAGGCAGACTCTATGGCTACACCTTC. It is translated as CASSLAGRLYGYTF.

V usage is TRBV21-1 and J usage is TRBJ1-3; the table's TRBD1 call for D was not verified on the DNA. TRBV21-1 is annotated as a pseudogene. The CDR3 runs to 17 residues. In DNA, the CDR3 is TGTGCCAGCAGCAGATTAACCGGGACAGAGTCTGGAAACACCATATATTTT. It translates to CASSRLTGTESGNTIYF.

The rearrangement links TRBV5-1 to TRBJ1-2, with D unclear. The V and J ends lost 2 bases and 5 bases respectively, with 10 bases between them. The CDR3 length is 13 residues. Germline assignment: CDR1 SGHRS and CDR2 YFSETQ. CDR3 protein: CASSLSGFYGYTF. CDR3 nucleotide sequence: TGCGCCAGCAGCTTATCGGGATTTTATGGCTACACCTTC. The complete variable domain, with remaining parts taken from reference TRBV5-1 and TRBJ1-2, reads KAGVTQTPRYLIKTRGQQVTLSCSPISGHRSVSWYQQTPGQGLQFLFEYFSETQRNKGNFPGRFSGRQFSNSRSEMNVSTLELGDSALYLCASSLSGFYGYTFGSGTRLTVV.

The V and J genes are TRBV30 and TRBJ2-5; the D is unclear. This CDR3 region has 11 residues. Germline V gene data show CDR1 as GTSNPN and CDR2 as SVGIG (reference sequence). V shed 1 base and J shed 9 bases, with 9 bases lying between them. This chain's CDR3 is CAWSGRLAQYF. The CDR3 DNA reads as TGTGCCTGGAGTGGCAGGCTGGCCCAGTACTTC.

This rearrangement joins TRBV2 to TRBJ1-2; possibly TRBD1 for D (6 bases). This CDR3 contains 12 residues. Germline CDR1 is SNHLY and CDR2 is FYNNEI. V shed 8 bases and J shed 7 bases, with 14 bases lying between them. CDR3 in amino acids: CASGTGRSGYTF. CDR3 sequence (DNA): TGTGCCAGCGGCACAGGGCGATCTGGCTACACCTTC.

V is TRBV5-4 and J is TRBJ2-2, with D perhaps TRBD2 (6 bases). The CDR3 is 15 residues long. Germline V gene sequence: CDR1 SGHNT, CDR2 YYREEE (reference sequence). Trimming removed 4 bases at V and 3 bases at J, with 13 bases between. CDR3 coding DNA: TGTGCCAGCAGCCAGAGGCGGGGAGACACCGGGGAGCTGTTTTTT. Translated, it gives CASSQRRGDTGELFF.

The chain recombines TRBV4-1 with TRBJ2-6; TRBD1 matches at 8 bases. This CDR3 spans 18 amino acids. The germline V gene has CDR1 MGHRA and CDR2 YSYEKL. The ends lost 5 bases at V and 0 bases at J; junction bases unmatched: 9. The CDR3 spells CASSDRDRRGSGANVLTF. CDR3 DNA: TGCGCCAGCAGCGATCGGGACAGGCGGGGCTCTGGGGCCAACGTCCTGACTTTC.

The chain has TRBV25-1 and TRBJ1-2; TRBD1 agrees at 7 bases. CDR3 size: 14 residues. Germline V lookup: CDR1 MGHDK, CDR2 SYGVNS. J lost 0 bases, V lost 7 bases, and 5 bases had no gene match. The CDR3 nucleotides are TGTGCCAGCAAGTCAGGGGGAGCTAACTATGGCTACACCTTC. Its translation is CASKSGGANYGYTF.

This chain uses TRBV5-1 with TRBJ2-1, with 11 bases fitting TRBD2. The CDR3 is made up of 17 amino acids. The J segment lost 7 bases and the V segment lost 4 bases, leaving 13 bases of the junction unmatched. Per germline, CDR1 SGHRS and CDR2 YFSETQ. The CDR3 DNA reads as TGCGCCAGCAGCCCCCCTACTACTAGCGGGAGTGATAATGAGCAGTTCTTC. Its translation: CASSPPTTSGSDNEQFF.

CDR3 in DNA: TGTGCCTGGAGTTCCCCCATGACTAGCAGAAGACTCTACGAGCAGTACTTC. Translated, it gives CAWSSPMTSRRLYEQYF. V and J are TRBV30 and TRBJ2-7, with TRBD2 matching over 7 bases. V trimming: 2 bases; J trimming: 3 bases; junction bases outside the gene matches: 16. Germline V gives CDR1 GTSNPN, CDR2 SVGIG (reference sequence). The CDR3 has 17 amino acids.

The V call is TRBV30, the J call TRBJ2-7; D is undetermined. V shed 2 bases and J shed 0 bases, with 5 bases lying between them. The CDR3 loop spans 12 amino acids. CDR1 GTSNPN and CDR2 SVGIG come from the germline V gene (reference sequence). CDR3 coding DNA: TGTGCCTGGAGTACGAGCTCCTACGAGCAGTACTTC. Translating gives CAWSTSSYEQYF.

This chain links TRBV10-3 with TRBJ2-1, with 7 bases that match TRBD1. The ends lost 0 bases at V and 2 bases at J; junction bases unmatched: 4. CDR1 is ENHRY and CDR2 is SYGVKD in the germline V gene. The CDR3 is 16 amino acids. CDR3 in amino acids: CAISESWDSPYNEQFF. CDR3 bases: TGTGCCATCAGTGAGTCTTGGGACAGTCCCTACAATGAGCAGTTCTTC.

The V gene is TRBV2, the J gene TRBJ2-2, with D maybe TRBD2 (5 bases). Trimming pared 5 bases from V and 0 bases from J, leaving 13 bases between. The germline V gene has CDR1 SNHLY and CDR2 FYNNEI. The CDR3 runs 16 residues. CDR3 sequence reads: CASSSRVSANTGELFF. CDR3 sequence (DNA): TGTGCCAGCAGTTCGAGGGTCTCCGCGAACACCGGGGAGCTGTTTTTT.

The chain employs TRBV6-5 and TRBJ1-4; D not certain. V was clipped by 0 bases and J by 3 bases, with 8 bases between them. This CDR3 has 15 residues. The germline gives CDR1 MNHEY, CDR2 SVGAGI. The chain's CDR3 is CASSYSAVSNEKLFF. The CDR3 DNA reads as TGTGCCAGCAGTTACTCGGCAGTCTCTAATGAAAAACTGTTTTTT.

V and J are TRBV24-1 and TRBJ1-5, with D perhaps TRBD1 (6 bases). V was shortened by 0 bases and J by 4 bases, with 9 bases between the two germline ends. The CDR3 runs 15 residues. Germline CDR1 is KGHDR and CDR2 is SFDVKD. In DNA form, the CDR3 reads TGTGCCACCAGTGATTTGAGCCAGGGGAATCAGCCCCAGCATTTT. It encodes CATSDLSQGNQPQHF.

J is TRBJ2-7 and V is TRBV7-3; 10 bases are shared with TRBD2. Per the germline V gene, CDR1 is SGHTA and CDR2 is FQGTGA. The CDR3 is made up of 14 amino acids. With V trimmed by 2 bases and J by 6 bases, 4 bases remained unmatched. CDR3 DNA: TGTGCCAGCAGCTTACTCGCTAGCGGGAGCGAGCAGTACTTC. Translated, it gives CASSLLASGSEQYF.

The J gene is TRBJ2-1, the V gene TRBV5-1; 8 nucleotides align to TRBD2. The CDR3 is 15 residues long. Germline loops: CDR1 SGHRS, CDR2 YFSETQ. The ends lost 1 base at V and 3 bases at J; junction bases unmatched: 3. The CDR3 DNA reads TGCGCCAGCAGCTTGCAAGCGGGGGACTACAATGAGCAGTTCTTC. Its translation: CASSLQAGDYNEQFF.

The chain has TRBV9 and TRBJ2-3; 9 bases agree with TRBD2. Germline assignment: CDR1 SGDLS and CDR2 YYNGEE. CDR3 size: 15 residues. The J segment lost 2 bases and the V segment lost 2 bases, leaving 3 bases of the junction unmatched. The CDR3 region has the DNA TGTGCCAGCAGCGTTTTAGCGGGAGCCACAGATACGCAGTATTTT. Translation gives CASSVLAGATDTQYF.

This clone came up once. DNA for the CDR3: TGTGCCAGTTCAGGCGGGGGCACAGATACGCAGTATTTT. Translated, it gives CASSGGGTDTQYF. V usage is TRBV19 and J usage is TRBJ2-3; a weak D match, TRBD2 (6 bases). Germline assignment: CDR1 LNHDA and CDR2 SQIVND (reference sequence). Trimming left V 8 bases short and J 1 base short, with 10 bases between. The CDR3 contains 13 residues.

The rearrangement uses TRBV5-1 and TRBJ1-3; a weak D match, TRBD1 (6 bases). There are 17 residues in the CDR3. V dropped 1 base and J dropped 0 bases, with 14 bases sitting between them. Germline assignment: CDR1 SGHRS and CDR2 YFSETQ. The CDR3 DNA sequence: TGCGCCAGCAGCTTGTCTCGGGGGGCCCCCTCTGGAAACACCATATATTTT. Its translation: CASSLSRGAPSGNTIYF.

This chain connects TRBV24-1 to TRBJ2-3; possible D gene TRBD2, 6 bases. V shed 3 bases and J shed 2 bases, with 8 bases lying between them. Germline CDR1 and CDR2: KGHDR and SFDVKD. The CDR3 is 14 residues long. The CDR3 loop reads CATSDRDSTDTQYF. DNA of the CDR3: TGTGCCACCAGTGATCGGGACTCCACAGATACGCAGTATTTT.

This sequence joins TRBV18 and TRBJ2-1; TRBD1 is a possible D gene (7 bases). V was clipped by 2 bases and J by 4 bases, with 15 bases between them. Germline CDR1 is KGHSH and CDR2 is LQKENI. CDR3 length equals 16 residues. The CDR3 DNA reads as TGTGCCAGCTCACCAACCGGGGGACAGTCTTACAATGAGCAGTTCTTC. It is translated as CASSPTGGQSYNEQFF.

The chain has TRBV12-3 or TRBV12-4 and TRBJ1-5; 8 bases align to TRBD1. The CDR3 has 13 amino acids. V dropped 6 bases and J dropped 7; count of bases not matched to a gene: 5. CDR3 sequence: CASSRTGPQPQHF. The CDR3, as DNA: TGTGCCAGCAGCAGGACAGGGCCCCAGCCCCAGCATTTT.